Listed here are 7 T cell receptor beta chains from one sample, sequenced in a study of cytomegalovirus exposure and HLA in healthy donors. It was with 60 Vbeta and 13 Jbeta primers that the PCR ran. Using immunoSEQ multiplex PCR, the repertoire was profiled, and TCRdb retains in-frame clones only, with some absent. The sample shows about 130,000 clones, 65% to 90% of them seen only once. The sequenced material came from PBMCs. These TCRs come from a woman aged 18-30 years in good health and CMV-seropositive.

The rearrangement links TRBV19 to TRBJ2-7; D is possibly TRBD1 (5 bases). V lost 5 bases, J lost 3 bases, and 17 bases lay in between. The CDR3 is made up of 15 amino acids. Germline V CDR1 and CDR2: LNHDA, SQIVND (reference sequence). The CDR3 is CASSAGNIELYEQYF. The CDR3 nucleotides read TGTGCCAGTAGTGCAGGGAACATAGAACTCTACGAGCAGTACTTC.

The chain carries TRBV4-1 and TRBJ2-3; TRBD2 matches 7 bases. Germline V gene sequence: CDR1 MGHRA, CDR2 YSYEKL. V lost 5 bases, J lost 3 bases, and 11 bases stayed unmatched. This CDR3 has 16 residues. CDR3: CASSSRVTSKTDTQYF. The CDR3 DNA reads TGCGCCAGCAGCTCTAGGGTGACTAGCAAGACAGATACGCAGTATTTT.

This chain links TRBV9 with TRBJ2-3; a possible D gene is TRBD2 (5 bases). Germline V gene sequence: CDR1 SGDLS, CDR2 YYNGEE. V was trimmed by 7 bases and J by 5 bases, leaving 11 bases between them. CDR3 length: 12 residues. Written as DNA, the CDR3 is TGTGCCAGCGCCGCCGCGGGAGATACGCAGTATTTT. This codes for CASAAAGDTQYF.

This clone was found once. A read error may produce the germline difference seen at one junction end. This chain connects TRBV5-6 to TRBJ2-7; possible D gene TRBD2, 6 bases. Germline V gives CDR1 SGHDT, CDR2 YYEEEE. This CDR3 contains 16 residues. For the CDR3, the DNA is TGTGCCAGCAGCCCCACGACTAGTGGTTACTCCGACGAGCAGTACTTC. Translated, it gives CASSPTTSGYSDEQYF.

The chain is built from TRBV12-5 and TRBJ2-2, with 8 bases that match TRBD1. CDR1 and CDR2 from the germline V gene are LGHNT and FRNRAP. The V and J ends lost 1 base and 6 bases, in that order; junction bases with no gene match: 4. The CDR3 extends over 15 amino acids. Written as DNA, the CDR3 is TGTGCTAGTGGTTTGGACAGGGGGGATTCCGGGGAGCTGTTTTTT. This encodes CASGLDRGDSGELFF.

This chain joins TRBV25-1 and TRBJ2-2; 7 bases map to TRBD1. Trimming removed 3 bases from V and 1 base from J; junction bases left unmatched: 8. The CDR3 is 17 amino acids. Germline V gene lookup returns CDR1 MGHDK and CDR2 SYGVNS. For the CDR3, the DNA is TGTGCCAGCAGTGACCTGGGACAGCCCAGGAACACCGGGGAGCTGTTTTTT. This encodes CASSDLGQPRNTGELFF.

The J gene is TRBJ2-3, the V gene TRBV7-3; D perhaps matches TRBD2 (6 bases). The CDR3 consists of 14 residues. V lost 1 base and J lost 3, with 8 bases in between. Germline V gene sequence: CDR1 SGHTA, CDR2 FQGTGA. CDR3 residues: CASSLISGTDTQYF. The CDR3 region has the DNA TGTGCCAGCAGCTTAATTAGCGGTACAGATACGCAGTATTTT.